These 22 T cell receptor beta chains were all obtained from the same sample, sequenced in a study of OX40 agonist ivuxolimab in advanced cancers. Repertoires were generated with immunoSEQ multiplex PCR, while TCRdb's copy carries only in-frame clones and drops some. The sample lists about 71,000 clones, 94% occurring once. This sample comprised CD4+ or CD8+ T cells sorted from blood, obtained in a trial of the OX40 agonist ivuxolimab. Source of these receptors: an adult with an advanced solid tumor such as melanoma, head and neck, liver or kidney cancer.

The chain has TRBV4-3 and TRBJ2-7; tentatively, D is TRBD1 or TRBD2 (8 bases each). CDR3 length: 18 residues. Trimming pared 0 bases from V and 3 bases from J, leaving 21 bases between. Looked up from germline, CDR1 is LGHNA and CDR2 is YSLEER. In DNA, the CDR3 is TGCGCCAGCAGCCAAGATTTCGGGGGGGCAGGGGGCTTCTACGAGCAGTACTTC. As protein: CASSQDFGGAGGFYEQYF.

V is TRBV29-1 and J is TRBJ2-7; D is uncertain. Germline loops: CDR1 SQVTM, CDR2 ANQGSEA. Trimming took off 3 bases at V and 2 bases at J, with 11 bases between the two ends. The CDR3 is 13 amino acids. For the CDR3, the DNA is TGCAGCGTTGATTCCTCAGGCACCTACGAGCAGTACTTC. Translated: CSVDSSGTYEQYF.

The chain is built from TRBV27 and TRBJ2-3, with TRBD1 matching 11 bases. This CDR3 is 16 amino acids long. Germline values: CDR1 MNHEY, CDR2 SMNVEV (reference sequence). After removal of 4 bases from V and 4 bases from J, the junction contained 7 bases not matched to a gene. The CDR3 reads CASSSPRDRGSDTQYF. The CDR3 region has the DNA TGTGCCAGCAGTTCTCCCCGGGACAGGGGGTCAGATACGCAGTATTTT.

The chain joins TRBV4-3 to TRBJ2-5; 9 bases are a match to TRBD1. Germline CDR1 LGHNA, CDR2 YSLEER. Trimming cost V 4 bases and J 5 bases; bases outside gene matches: 5. The CDR3 extends over 14 amino acids. CDR3 in DNA: TGCGCCAGCAGCCGCACAGGGGGCAGGGAGACCCAGTACTTC. Translating gives CASSRTGGRETQYF.

V is TRBV7-9 and J is TRBJ2-7; D is uncertain. V was pared by 2 bases and J by 0 bases, with 5 bases between. The CDR3 is made up of 13 amino acids. CDR1 and CDR2 (germline): SEHNR, FQNEAQ (reference sequence). DNA for the CDR3: TGTGCCAGCAGCTTATTGGACTCCTACGAGCAGTACTTC. Translated: CASSLLDSYEQYF.

The chain joins TRBV19 to TRBJ2-3, with D unclear. Germline V gene data show CDR1 as LNHDA and CDR2 as SQIVND (reference sequence). The V end lost 3 bases, the J end lost 0 bases, and 16 bases lay between the germline ends. The CDR3 covers 17 residues. The CDR3 coding sequence is TGTGCCAGTAGTATTTCGCGCGGCGGTCCTAGCACAGATACGCAGTATTTT. It specifies CASSISRGGPSTDTQYF.

The chain is built from TRBV5-3 and TRBJ2-3; TRBD2 aligns across 8 bases. TRBV5-3 is an open reading frame, and its role is uncertain. V lost 6 bases and J lost 3; bases outside the gene matches: 24. The CDR3 contains 20 residues. For the CDR3, the DNA is TGTGCCAGAATCACAGTCCCACCCCTTCCCGCGGGAGGAGGTACAGATACGCAGTATTTT. Amino acid sequence: CARITVPPLPAGGGTDTQYF.

This chain uses TRBV7-9 with TRBJ1-2; D is unclear. The V gene lost 7 bases and the J gene lost 5 bases, with 20 bases spanning the gap. Germline V gene lookup returns CDR1 SEHNR and CDR2 FQNEAQ (reference sequence). This CDR3 comprises 15 residues. For the CDR3, the DNA is TGTGCCAGCATTTCGTCGGCGCGCCTGCCATATGGCTACACCTTC. Its translation: CASISSARLPYGYTF.

V usage is TRBV6-5 and J usage is TRBJ2-7; 7 nucleotides match TRBD2. CDR3 length: 14 residues. V dropped 3 bases and J dropped 4; count of bases not matched to a gene: 6. Per germline, CDR1 MNHEY and CDR2 SVGAGI. CDR3 nucleotide sequence: TGTGCCAGCAGTTATACAGCGGGAACTTACGAGCAGTACTTC. This sequence encodes CASSYTAGTYEQYF.

V gene TRBV5-1 combines with J gene TRBJ1-2; D perhaps matches TRBD1 (5 bases). The CDR3 runs 17 residues. Per the germline V gene, CDR1 is SGHRS and CDR2 is YFSETQ. The germline V and J ends were trimmed by 4 bases and 1 base, with 20 bases remaining between them. The DNA of the CDR3 is TGCGCCAGCAGCGCCTTTAGGGGAGAGAGTAGTAACTATGGCTACACCTTC. It specifies CASSAFRGESSNYGYTF.

The chain is built from TRBV20-1 and TRBJ2-3; tentative D call: TRBD2 (6 bases). CDR1 DFQATT and CDR2 SNEGSKA come from the germline V gene (reference sequence). This CDR3 comprises 11 residues. Trimming shortened V by 6 bases and J by 5 bases, and 9 bases separated the two germline ends. The CDR3 nucleotides are TGCAGTGCCGGGGGACTAGATACGCAGTATTTT. This codes for CSAGGLDTQYF.

V and J are TRBV11-3 and TRBJ2-3; D remains ambiguous. V gave up 2 bases and J gave up 6 bases, with 18 bases separating them. In germline, CDR1 is SGHNT, CDR2 YENEEA. This CDR3 is 16 amino acids long. For the CDR3, the DNA is TGTGCCAGCAGCTTAAATAGCCGCGGTTCCTGGGATACGCAGTATTTT. Translation: CASSLNSRGSWDTQYF.

The chain is built from TRBV6-5 and TRBJ2-7; 8 bases agree with TRBD1. The CDR3 consists of 14 residues. The germline CDR1 and CDR2 sequences are MNHEY and SVGAGI. V trimming: 6 bases; J trimming: 4 bases; junction bases outside the gene matches: 8. DNA of the CDR3: TGTGCCAGCAGCACCCAGGGGGCCATATACGAGCAGTACTTC. The encoded protein is CASSTQGAIYEQYF.

This chain joins TRBV15 and TRBJ1-2; D gene uncertain. Trimming took 9 bases from V and 1 from J, leaving 12 bases between them. This CDR3 has 13 amino acids. The germline gives CDR1 LNHNV, CDR2 YYDKDF (reference sequence). DNA of the CDR3: TGTGCCACACTCAACCCGGGTAACTATGGCTACACCTTC. Translated, it gives CATLNPGNYGYTF. Based on the CDR3 plus reference TRBV15 and TRBJ1-2, the full variable domain is DAMVIQNPRYQVTQFGKPVTLSCSQTLNHNVMYWYQQKSSQAPKLLFHYYDKDFNNEADTPDNFQSRRPNTSFCFLDIRSPGLGDTAMYLCATLNPGNYGYTFGSGTRLTVV.

The V call is TRBV7-6, the J call TRBJ2-7; D is uncertain. Germline V gene lookup returns CDR1 SGHVS and CDR2 FNYEAQ. This CDR3 spans 15 amino acids. Deletions cut 2 bases from V and 0 bases from J, with 11 bases between. The CDR3 spells CASSLTPTLSYEQYF. CDR3 nucleotides: TGTGCCAGCAGCTTAACACCCACCCTCTCCTACGAGCAGTACTTC.

Comment on this clone: Other DNA sequences within the sample encode an identical CDR3. The chain couples TRBV9 to TRBJ2-3; 10 nucleotides match TRBD2. J was trimmed by 1 base and V by 3 bases; bases with no gene match: 2. CDR1 is SGDLS, CDR2 YYNGEE, per germline. The CDR3 is 15 amino acids. CDR3 protein: CASSALAGGTDTQYF. DNA for the CDR3: TGTGCCAGCAGCGCGCTAGCGGGGGGCACAGATACGCAGTATTTT.

This sequence joins TRBV5-6 and TRBJ2-4; no firm D call. CDR3 length: 10 amino acids. Germline V gene lookup returns CDR1 SGHDT and CDR2 YYEEEE. CDR3 DNA sequence: TGTTTGCTTTTTAGAAACATTCAGTACTTC. Its protein product is CLLFRNIQYF.

J is TRBJ2-7 and V is TRBV19; D unclear. The ends were cut back, 1 base at V and 1 base at J, with 8 bases in the middle. The CDR3 contains 14 residues. CDR1 and CDR2 (germline): LNHDA, SQIVND (reference sequence). The CDR3 sequence is CASSIVGPSYEQYF. The CDR3 nucleotides are TGTGCCAGTAGTATAGTGGGCCCTTCCTACGAGCAGTACTTC.

The chain uses TRBV9 and TRBJ2-5; 10 bases align to TRBD2. V dropped 3 bases and J dropped 1; count of bases not matched to a gene: 6. The CDR3 length is 16 residues. CDR1 is SGDLS and CDR2 is YYNGEE in the germline V gene. The CDR3 DNA reads as TGTGCCAGCAGCGCATCTAGCGGGGGCCTCCAAGAGACCCAGTACTTC. It codes for CASSASSGGLQETQYF. The full variable domain, in which reference TRBV9 and TRBJ2-5 provide the parts outside the CDR3, is DSGVTQTPKHLITATGQRVTLRCSPRSGDLSVYWYQQSLDQGLQFLIQYYNGEERAKGNILERFSAQQFPDLHSELNLSSLELGDSALYFCASSASSGGLQETQYFGPGTRLLVL.

The chain is built from TRBV7-7 and TRBJ2-1; the match to TRBD2 covers 11 bases. The CDR3 totals 18 residues. Germline CDR1 SSHAT, CDR2 FNYEAQ (reference sequence). Trimming at V came to 1 base and at J to 2 bases, leaving 7 bases not matched to a gene. The CDR3 loop is CASSLGSASGGPYNEQFF. The CDR3 nucleotides are TGTGCCAGCAGCTTAGGATCTGCTAGCGGGGGGCCCTACAATGAGCAGTTCTTC.

The chain uses TRBV30 and TRBJ1-5; D may be TRBD1 (5 bases). V dropped 2 bases and J dropped 4 bases, with 12 bases sitting between them. Germline V lookup: CDR1 GTSNPN, CDR2 SVGIG (reference sequence). The CDR3 length is 14 residues. The CDR3 DNA is TGTGCCTGGAGTAGCGTGGGGGGGAATCAGCCCCAGCATTTT. This sequence encodes CAWSSVGGNQPQHF.

V is TRBV4-2 and J is TRBJ1-1; 7 nucleotides match TRBD1. The CDR3 loop spans 16 amino acids. The J segment lost 1 base and the V segment lost 2 bases, leaving 7 bases of the junction unmatched. The germline V gene encodes CDR1 LGHNA and CDR2 YNFKEQ. The DNA for the CDR3 is TGTGCCAGCAGCCAAAATCGCAGGGGGACGAACACTGAAGCTTTCTTT. Translating it yields CASSQNRRGTNTEAFF.